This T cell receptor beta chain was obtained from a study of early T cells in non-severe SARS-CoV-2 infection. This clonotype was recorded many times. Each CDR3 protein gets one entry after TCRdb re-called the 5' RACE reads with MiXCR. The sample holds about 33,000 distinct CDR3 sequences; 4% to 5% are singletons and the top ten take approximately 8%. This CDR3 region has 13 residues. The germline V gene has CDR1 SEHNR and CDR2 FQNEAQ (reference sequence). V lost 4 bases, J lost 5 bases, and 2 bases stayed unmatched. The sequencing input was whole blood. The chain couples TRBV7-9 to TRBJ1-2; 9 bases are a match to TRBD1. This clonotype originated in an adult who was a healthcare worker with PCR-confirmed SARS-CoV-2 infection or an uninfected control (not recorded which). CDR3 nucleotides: TGTGCCAGCAGCTCAGACAGGGGGTATGGCTACACCTTC. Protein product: CASSSDRGYGYTF.